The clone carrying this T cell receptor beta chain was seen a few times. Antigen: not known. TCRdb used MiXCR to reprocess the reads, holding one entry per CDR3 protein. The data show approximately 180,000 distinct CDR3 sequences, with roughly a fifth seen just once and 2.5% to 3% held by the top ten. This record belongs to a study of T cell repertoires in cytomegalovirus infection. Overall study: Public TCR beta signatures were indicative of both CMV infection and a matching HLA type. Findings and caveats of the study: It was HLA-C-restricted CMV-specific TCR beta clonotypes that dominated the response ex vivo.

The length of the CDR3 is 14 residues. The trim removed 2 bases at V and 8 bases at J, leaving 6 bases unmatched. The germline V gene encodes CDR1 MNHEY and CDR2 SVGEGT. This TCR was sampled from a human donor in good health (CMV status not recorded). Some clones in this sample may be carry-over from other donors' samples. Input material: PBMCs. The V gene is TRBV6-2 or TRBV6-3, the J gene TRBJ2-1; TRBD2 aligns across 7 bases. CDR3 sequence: CASSYGRVVDEQFF. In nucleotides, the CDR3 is TGTGCCAGCAGTTACGGGAGGGTAGTCGATGAGCAGTTCTTC.